This T cell receptor beta chain originates from a study of radiation and T cells in renal cell carcinoma. Produced via immunoSEQ multiplex PCR; TCRdb's table is partial and in-frame only. The repertoire consists of roughly 150,000 clones, with 88% occurring once and the leading ten covering 3.5% to 5%. Trimming took 5 bases from V and 3 from J, leaving 11 bases between them. Germline V gives CDR1 MNHEY, CDR2 SVGAGI. The CDR3 length is 14 residues. Time point described: baseline pretreatment blood. As for treatment: 15 Gy SBRT to primary tumor, nephrectomy 4 weeks later. This TCR was sampled from a woman between 65 and 79 years old with renal cell carcinoma. This specimen was blood, taken from a patient whose treatment included radiotherapy and nephrectomy. V usage is TRBV6-5 and J usage is TRBJ1-3; D possibly corresponds to TRBD1 (6 bases). The CDR3 sequence: CASSGRTVGNTIYF. The CDR3, as DNA: TGTGCCAGCAGTGGGAGGACAGTTGGAAACACCATATATTTT.